Shown below are 28 T cell receptor beta chains from a single sample sequenced in a study of T-cell reconstitution after alpha-beta-depleted transplantation in children. Unique molecular identifiers were incorporated into the prepared TCRbeta library. Via MiXCR, TCRdb re-called the PCR reads, giving one row per CDR3 protein. The sample has 500,000 to 750,000 distinct CDR3 sequences, roughly 13% seen once. Sequenced material: PBMCs, mostly from graft donor cells, taken 360 days after TCRalphabeta/CD19-depleted stem cell transplant. These receptors originate from a male patient younger than 18 who had a stem cell transplant for acute myeloid leukemia, so the T cells may come from the graft donor.

This clonotype was seen more than once but under ten times. J is TRBJ2-1 and V is TRBV20-1; D not resolved. Germline assignment: CDR1 DFQATT and CDR2 SNEGSKA (reference sequence). V was pared by 6 bases and J by 0 bases, with 12 bases between. CDR3 size: 14 residues. CDR3 in DNA: TGCAGTGCAAAGGCCTTGAGCTCCTACAATGAGCAGTTCTTC. Protein: CSAKALSSYNEQFF.

This clonotype was observed at least ten times. The rearrangement joins TRBV12-3 or TRBV12-4 to TRBJ1-4; D not certain. This CDR3 region has 11 residues. The V end lost 3 bases, the J end lost 8 bases, and 4 bases lay between the germline ends. CDR3 residues: CASSFFEKLFF. CDR3 sequence (DNA): TGTGCCAGCAGTTTTTTCGAAAAACTGTTTTTT.

The chain links TRBV27 to TRBJ2-7, with D maybe TRBD1 (6 bases). Trimming stripped 4 bases from V and 6 bases from J, with 13 bases between. Germline V gives CDR1 MNHEY, CDR2 SMNVEV (reference sequence). The CDR3 sequence is 13 residues long. CDR3 coding DNA: TGTGCCAGCAGTTATAACAGGGTTTTCGAGCAGTACTTC. This codes for CASSYNRVFEQYF.

This clonotype was observed a handful of times. The gene calls are TRBV6-5 and TRBJ1-1, with TRBD1 identical over 7 bases. V trimming: 2 bases; J trimming: 1 base; junction bases outside the gene matches: 13. CDR1 and CDR2 from the germline V gene are MNHEY and SVGAGI. The length of the CDR3 is 18 residues. The CDR3 sequence is CASSYRGRYRYGNTEAFF. CDR3 nucleotides: TGTGCCAGCAGTTACAGGGGGCGTTATAGGTATGGGAACACTGAAGCTTTCTTT.

The chain recombines TRBV28 with TRBJ2-1, with D tentatively TRBD1 or TRBD2 (5 bases each). CDR3 length: 16 amino acids. Trimming stripped 7 bases from V and 8 bases from J, with 24 bases between. The V gene's germline CDR1 is MDHEN and CDR2 SYDVKM. The CDR3 spells CASTRPGPPAADEQFF. DNA of the CDR3: TGTGCCAGCACCCGACCGGGGCCCCCAGCAGCGGATGAGCAGTTCTTC.

V usage is TRBV20-1 and J usage is TRBJ2-3; D may be TRBD2 (6 bases). V dropped 1 base and J dropped 8 bases, with 16 bases sitting between them. The CDR3 is 14 amino acids. Germline V gene data show CDR1 as DFQATT and CDR2 as SNEGSKA (reference sequence). The CDR3 loop is CSARVRDLMGTQYF. CDR3 nucleotide sequence: TGCAGTGCTAGAGTCCGGGACTTAATGGGTACGCAGTATTTT.

This clonotype has more than one count but fewer than ten. This chain joins TRBV7-2 and TRBJ2-1; the D is unclear. CDR3 length: 13 residues. Germline CDR1 and CDR2: SGHTA and FQGNSA. The V end was cut by 1 base, the J end by 11 bases, with 12 bases between. The CDR3 loop is CASSLELAEKQFF. In DNA, the CDR3 is TGTGCCAGCAGCTTAGAGCTTGCGGAAAAGCAGTTCTTC.

The genes are TRBV29-1 and TRBJ1-1; 9 bases align to TRBD1. This CDR3 contains 11 residues. The V gene's germline CDR1 is SQVTM and CDR2 ANQGSEA. The CDR3 spells CRGGQGTEAFF. The CDR3 DNA is TGCAGGGGTGGACAGGGGACTGAAGCTTTCTTT.

This chain joins TRBV20-1 and TRBJ2-1; D perhaps matches TRBD1 (5 bases). The germline V gene has CDR1 DFQATT and CDR2 SNEGSKA (reference sequence). The CDR3 extends over 14 amino acids. The V gene lost 2 bases and the J gene lost 2 bases, with 10 bases spanning the gap. The CDR3 here is CSARRGSTYNEQFF. The CDR3 nucleotides read TGCAGTGCTAGAAGGGGTAGCACCTACAATGAGCAGTTCTTC.

The chain has TRBV5-1 and TRBJ2-4; D tentatively reads TRBD1 or TRBD2 (5 bases each). Deletions cut 1 base from V and 0 bases from J, with 11 bases between. This CDR3 comprises 16 residues. CDR1 and CDR2 (germline): SGHRS, YFSETQ. The CDR3 loop is CASSLWQGVAKNIQYF. DNA of the CDR3: TGCGCCAGCAGCTTGTGGCAGGGAGTAGCCAAAAACATTCAGTACTTC.

The chain is built from TRBV6-5 and TRBJ2-1; 9 nucleotides line up with TRBD2. With V trimmed by 2 bases and J by 9 bases, 5 bases remained unmatched. Germline values: CDR1 MNHEY, CDR2 SVGAGI. The CDR3 extends over 14 amino acids. CDR3 sequence reads: CASSYAGGRSEQFF. CDR3 DNA: TGTGCCAGCAGTTACGCGGGAGGGCGTAGTGAGCAGTTCTTC.

This clonotype was counted only a few times. The chain employs TRBV20-1 and TRBJ2-1; 12 bases match TRBD2. The CDR3 totals 16 residues. Germline assignment: CDR1 DFQATT and CDR2 SNEGSKA (reference sequence). V trimming: 5 bases; J trimming: 4 bases; junction bases outside the gene matches: 9. CDR3 region: CSAPSGRDIFYNEQFF. The CDR3, as DNA: TGCAGTGCTCCTAGCGGGAGGGATATATTTTACAATGAGCAGTTCTTC.

This clonotype has a handful of counts. The rearrangement joins TRBV6-1 to TRBJ2-1; the match to TRBD2 covers 11 bases. Trimming cost V 8 bases and J 5 bases; bases outside gene matches: 8. The germline gives CDR1 MNHNS, CDR2 SASEGT. The CDR3 consists of 15 residues. CDR3 sequence reads: CASGSLGLADNEQFF. The DNA of the CDR3 is TGTGCCAGCGGAAGCTTGGGACTAGCGGACAATGAGCAGTTCTTC.

The V call is TRBV7-2, the J call TRBJ2-7; maybe TRBD2 (6 bases). This CDR3 has 16 residues. V was cut by 5 bases and J by 1 base, with 18 bases left in between. Germline V gene lookup returns CDR1 SGHTA and CDR2 FQGNSA. CDR3 loop: CASSLRTIYDSYEQYF. The CDR3 nucleotides read TGTGCCAGCAGCCTGCGGACTATTTACGATTCCTACGAGCAGTACTTC.

The sample holds a few counts of this clonotype. CDR3 region: CASSGSGNEQYF. The CDR3 DNA sequence: TGTGCCAGCAGCGGATCAGGGAACGAGCAGTACTTC. This chain connects TRBV6-5 to TRBJ2-7; a weak D match, TRBD1 (5 bases). This CDR3 has 12 amino acids. In germline, CDR1 is MNHEY, CDR2 SVGAGI. With 6 bases removed from V and 5 bases from J, the gap between germline ends came to 11 bases.

The chain has TRBV6-2 or TRBV6-3 and TRBJ2-7, with 7 bases aligning to TRBD1. With 5 bases clipped from V and 6 bases from J, the junction kept 10 bases outside the gene matches. The CDR3 spans 14 residues. Germline V lookup: CDR1 MNHEY, CDR2 SVGEGT. Here the CDR3 reads CASSQSDRVGEQYF. The DNA of the CDR3 is TGTGCCAGCAGTCAGAGTGACAGGGTTGGCGAGCAGTACTTC.

At least ten counts were recorded for this clonotype. The rearrangement joins TRBV28 to TRBJ2-7, with D hard to call. Germline V gives CDR1 MDHEN, CDR2 SYDVKM. Trimming removed 0 bases at V and 2 bases at J, with 8 bases between. This CDR3 contains 14 residues. The CDR3 sequence: CASSLWDGTYEQYF. The CDR3, as DNA: TGTGCCAGCAGTTTATGGGACGGAACCTACGAGCAGTACTTC.

This clonotype was observed a few times. The chain combines TRBV7-6 with TRBJ2-6, with D maybe TRBD1 (6 bases). The V gene's germline CDR1 is SGHVS and CDR2 FNYEAQ. The CDR3 sequence is 17 residues long. With 4 bases removed from V and 1 base from J, the gap between germline ends came to 14 bases. The CDR3 is CASSSDGQPSGANVLTF. The CDR3, as DNA: TGTGCCAGCAGCTCCGACGGACAGCCGTCTGGGGCCAACGTCCTGACTTTC.

The chain couples TRBV5-1 to TRBJ1-1; 7 nucleotides align to TRBD1. J gave up 1 base and V 3 bases, and 18 bases lay outside the gene matches. The germline CDR1 and CDR2 sequences are SGHRS and YFSETQ. CDR3 length: 19 residues. The CDR3 nucleotides are TGCGCCAGCAGCTCGCAGCCGACAAACCCGGGACAGACGAACACTGAAGCTTTCTTT. Translation: CASSSQPTNPGQTNTEAFF.

This clonotype was observed at least ten times. This sequence joins TRBV5-1 and TRBJ2-5; maybe TRBD1 (5 bases). This CDR3 is 14 amino acids long. CDR1 and CDR2 from the germline V gene are SGHRS and YFSETQ. The V gene lost 4 bases and the J gene lost 7 bases, with 17 bases spanning the gap. CDR3 nucleotides: TGCGCCAGCAGCGGGTTGCAGGGTGAAGGGACCCAGTACTTC. This codes for CASSGLQGEGTQYF.

The CDR3 DNA sequence: TGCGCCAGCAGCCAAGATTTCGACGGGGAGCTGTTTTTT. Its protein is CASSQDFDGELFF. This chain joins TRBV4-3 and TRBJ2-2; D is undetermined. V dropped 0 bases and J dropped 7 bases, with 6 bases sitting between them. Germline CDR1 is LGHNA and CDR2 is YSLEER. CDR3 length equals 13 residues.

The chain couples TRBV12-3 or TRBV12-4 to TRBJ2-3; D possibly corresponds to TRBD2 (7 bases). V dropped 11 bases and J dropped 0 bases, with 18 bases sitting between them. This CDR3 is built from 15 residues. Here the CDR3 DNA reads TGTGCCGAGGGGGGCGGGAGAGAAAGCACAGATACGCAGTATTTT. This encodes CAEGGGRESTDTQYF.

There are many counts of this clonotype. The chain joins TRBV28 to TRBJ2-7; no reliable D call. This CDR3 is built from 13 residues. V was shortened by 6 bases and J by 3 bases, with 12 bases between the two germline ends. Germline CDR1 reads MDHEN; CDR2 reads SYDVKM. The CDR3 sequence is CASRRQEYYEQYF. CDR3 nucleotide sequence: TGTGCCAGCAGGAGGCAGGAGTACTACGAGCAGTACTTC. Complete variable domain (other parts from reference TRBV28 and TRBJ2-7): DVKVTQSSRYLVKRTGEKVFLECVQDMDHENMFWYRQDPGLGLRLIYFSYDVKMKEKGDIPEGYSVSREKKERFSLILESASTNQTSMYLCASRRQEYYEQYFGPGTRLTVT.

This clonotype was detected ten times or more. The CDR3 region is CSVNEAETQYF. CDR3 DNA: TGCAGCGTTAACGAAGCTGAGACCCAGTACTTC. The J gene is TRBJ2-5, the V gene TRBV29-1; D remains unclear. The V end was cut by 5 bases, the J end by 5 bases, with 9 bases between. CDR3 length equals 11 residues. CDR1 SQVTM and CDR2 ANQGSEA come from the germline V gene.

The chain has TRBV28 and TRBJ1-4; possibly TRBD1 for D (5 bases). V shed 1 base and J shed 0 bases, with 9 bases lying between them. CDR1 and CDR2 (germline): MDHEN, SYDVKM. This CDR3 region has 16 residues. As DNA, the CDR3 is TGTGCCAGCAGTTTATTTCAGGGAGCAACTAATGAAAAACTGTTTTTT. Residues: CASSLFQGATNEKLFF.

V is TRBV18 and J is TRBJ2-7; D possibly corresponds to TRBD2 (6 bases). The germline CDR1 and CDR2 sequences are KGHSH and LQKENI. The length of the CDR3 is 16 residues. Between the trimmed V and J ends, which lost 2 bases and 1 base, there was a span of 15 bases. CDR3 amino acids: CASSPSSGPLSYEQYF. Here the CDR3 DNA reads TGTGCCAGCTCACCATCGAGCGGGCCCCTTTCCTACGAGCAGTACTTC.

The CDR3 loop reads CSAMDRMNTEAFF. In nucleotides, the CDR3 is TGCAGTGCTATGGACAGGATGAACACTGAAGCTTTCTTT. J is TRBJ1-1 and V is TRBV20-1; 7 bases line up with TRBD1. Germline V CDR1 and CDR2: DFQATT, SNEGSKA (reference sequence). Trimming took 4 bases from V and 0 from J; bases not matched to a gene: 2. The CDR3 spans 13 residues.

This sequence joins TRBV29-1 and TRBJ2-2, with TRBD1 identical over 7 bases. CDR1 is SQVTM, CDR2 ANQGSEA, per germline. CDR3 length: 13 amino acids. The V segment lost 7 bases and the J segment 6 bases; nucleotides outside the gene matches: 8. DNA for the CDR3: TGCAGCGCGAACAGGGGTAGGGCCGGGGAGCTGTTTTTT. This codes for CSANRGRAGELFF.